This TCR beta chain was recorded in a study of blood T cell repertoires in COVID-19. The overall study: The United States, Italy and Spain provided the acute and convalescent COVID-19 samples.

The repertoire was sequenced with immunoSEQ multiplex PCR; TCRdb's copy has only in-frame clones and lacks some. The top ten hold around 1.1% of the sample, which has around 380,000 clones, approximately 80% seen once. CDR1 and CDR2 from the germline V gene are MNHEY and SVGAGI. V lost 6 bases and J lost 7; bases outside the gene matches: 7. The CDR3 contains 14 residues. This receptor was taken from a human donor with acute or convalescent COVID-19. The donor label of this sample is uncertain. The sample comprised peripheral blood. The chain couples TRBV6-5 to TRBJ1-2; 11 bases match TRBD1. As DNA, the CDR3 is TGTGCCAGCAGGACGGACAGGGGGCTTGGTGGCTACACCTTC. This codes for CASRTDRGLGGYTF.